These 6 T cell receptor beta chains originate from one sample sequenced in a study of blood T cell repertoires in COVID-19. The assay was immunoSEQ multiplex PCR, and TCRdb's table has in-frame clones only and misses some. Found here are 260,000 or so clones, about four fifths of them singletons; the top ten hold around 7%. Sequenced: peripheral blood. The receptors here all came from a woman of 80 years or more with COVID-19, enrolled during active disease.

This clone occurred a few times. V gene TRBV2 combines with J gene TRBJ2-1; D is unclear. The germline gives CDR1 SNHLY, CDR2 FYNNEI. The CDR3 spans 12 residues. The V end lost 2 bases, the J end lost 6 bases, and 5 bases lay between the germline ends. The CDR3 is CASSETSNEQFF. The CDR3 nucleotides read TGTGCCAGCAGTGAAACTTCCAATGAGCAGTTCTTC.

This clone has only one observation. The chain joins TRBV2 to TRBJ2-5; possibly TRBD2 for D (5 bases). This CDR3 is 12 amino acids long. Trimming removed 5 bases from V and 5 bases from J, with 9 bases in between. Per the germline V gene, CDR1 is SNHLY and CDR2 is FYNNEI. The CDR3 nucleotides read TGTGCCAGCAGTCGGGGAAGGGAGACCCAGTACTTC. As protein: CASSRGRETQYF.

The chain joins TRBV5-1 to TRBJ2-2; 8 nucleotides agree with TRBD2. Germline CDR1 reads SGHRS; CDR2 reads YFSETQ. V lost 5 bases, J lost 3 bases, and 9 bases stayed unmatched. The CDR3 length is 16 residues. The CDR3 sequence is CASRLPPAGDTGELFF. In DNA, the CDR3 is TGCGCCAGCAGACTCCCCCCAGCGGGGGACACCGGGGAGCTGTTTTTT.

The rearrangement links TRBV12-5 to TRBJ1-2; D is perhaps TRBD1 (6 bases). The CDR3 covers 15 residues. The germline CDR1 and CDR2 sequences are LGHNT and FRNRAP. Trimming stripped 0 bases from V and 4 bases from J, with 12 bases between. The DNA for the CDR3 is TGTGCTAGTGGTTTGGTTCAGGGGCGGGTCTATGGCTACACCTTC. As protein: CASGLVQGRVYGYTF.

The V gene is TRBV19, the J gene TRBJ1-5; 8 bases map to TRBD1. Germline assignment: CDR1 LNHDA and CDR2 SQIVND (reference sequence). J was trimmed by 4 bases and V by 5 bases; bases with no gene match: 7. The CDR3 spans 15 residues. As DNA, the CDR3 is TGTGCCAGTAGTTACAGGGGGGGAGCAAATCAGCCCCAGCATTTT. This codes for CASSYRGGANQPQHF.

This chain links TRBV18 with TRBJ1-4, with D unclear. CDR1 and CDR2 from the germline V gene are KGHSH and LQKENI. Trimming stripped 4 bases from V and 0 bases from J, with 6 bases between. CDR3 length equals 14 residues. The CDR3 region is CASSRIATNEKLFF. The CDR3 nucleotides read TGTGCCAGCTCACGTATTGCAACTAATGAAAAACTGTTTTTT.